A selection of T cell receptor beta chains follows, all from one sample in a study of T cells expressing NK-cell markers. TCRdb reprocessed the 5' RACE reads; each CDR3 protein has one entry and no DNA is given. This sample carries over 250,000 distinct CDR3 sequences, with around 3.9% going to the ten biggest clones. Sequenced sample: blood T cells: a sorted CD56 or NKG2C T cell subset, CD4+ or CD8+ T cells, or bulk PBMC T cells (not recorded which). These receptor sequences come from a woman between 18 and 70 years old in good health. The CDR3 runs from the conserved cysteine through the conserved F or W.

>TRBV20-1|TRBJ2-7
CSARWTAAASYEQYF
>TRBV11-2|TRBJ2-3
CASSGRLAASTDTQYF
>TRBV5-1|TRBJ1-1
CASSLGQGVEDTEAFF
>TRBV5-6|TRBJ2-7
CASSLRLAATYEQYF
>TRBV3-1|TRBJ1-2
CATGQGPFYGYTF
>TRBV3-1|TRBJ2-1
CASSPGLAGVEQFF
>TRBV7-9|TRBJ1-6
CASSLARGGNNSPLHF
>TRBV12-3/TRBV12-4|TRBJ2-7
CASSPRLARDEQYF
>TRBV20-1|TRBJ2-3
CSAPGTSGRGVGGTDTQYF
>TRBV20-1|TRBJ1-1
CSVINQGKLAEAFF
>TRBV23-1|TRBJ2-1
CASSPNFLSGTGYYNEQFF
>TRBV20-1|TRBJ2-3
CSATPTTDTQYF
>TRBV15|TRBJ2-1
CATYTFGQGYNEQFF
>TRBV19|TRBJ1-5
CASSTRGPNQPQHF
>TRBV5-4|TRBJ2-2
CASSLGGPAGELFF